One sample yielded the 12 T cell receptor beta chains listed below, sequenced in a study of T cell responses to AZD1222 COVID-19 vaccine. This table comes from immunoSEQ multiplex PCR, and its TCRdb copy is limited to in-frame clones, with some not included. The repertoire has about 100,000 clones, about 88% of them found once; the top ten carry 1.8%. The starting material was peripheral blood, obtained on day 0 of AZD1222 vaccination. These receptors were obtained from an adult in good health.

The chain combines TRBV7-9 with TRBJ2-5; 9 bases align to TRBD1. Germline V gene lookup returns CDR1 SEHNR and CDR2 FQNEAQ (reference sequence). The CDR3 is 13 amino acids. V was clipped by 5 bases and J by 4 bases; unmatched bases: 2. The CDR3, as DNA: TGTGCCAGCAGCCAACAGGGGGCAGAGACCCAGTACTTC. Amino acid sequence: CASSQQGAETQYF.

This clone was found a few times. V gene TRBV9 combines with J gene TRBJ1-1, with 9 bases matching TRBD1. Germline CDR1 reads SGDLS; CDR2 reads YYNGEE. The CDR3 totals 15 residues. V lost 2 bases to trimming and J lost 3 bases; unmatched junction nucleotides: 5. Written as DNA, the CDR3 is TGTGCCAGCAGCGTCGGACAGGGGCAGGACACTGAAGCTTTCTTT. Translating gives CASSVGQGQDTEAFF.

J is TRBJ1-6 and V is TRBV21-1. TRBV21-1 is an annotated pseudogene. The CDR3 covers 13 residues. The CDR3 spells CASTTRGNSPLHF. CDR3 bases: TGTGCCAGCACCACAAGAGGGAATTCACCCCTCCACTTT.

This clone has just a few counts. The chain uses TRBV29-1 and TRBJ2-7; either TRBD1 or TRBD2 may supply D (5 bases each). V was shortened by 6 bases and J by 8 bases, with 23 bases between the two germline ends. Germline-derived CDR1 and CDR2 are SQVTM and ANQGSEA. The CDR3 is 14 amino acids. The CDR3 DNA reads TGCAGCGTAGACACAGGAGACCGGGGTAGTAAGCAGTACTTC. It codes for CSVDTGDRGSKQYF.

This clone appeared once. This chain joins TRBV2 and TRBJ2-6; no firm D call. This CDR3 contains 16 residues. With 11 bases removed from V and 0 bases from J, the gap between germline ends came to 17 bases. CDR1 SNHLY and CDR2 FYNNEI come from the germline V gene. This CDR3 reads CARQALRSSGANVLTF. CDR3 DNA sequence: TGTGCCCGACAAGCCCTTAGGAGCTCTGGGGCCAACGTCCTGACTTTC. Full variable domain (remainder filled in from reference TRBV2 and TRBJ2-6): EPEVTQTPSHQVTQMGQEVILRCVPISNHLYFYWYRQILGQKVEFLVSFYNNEISEKSEIFDDQFSVERPDGSNFTLKIRSTKLEDSAMYFCARQALRSSGANVLTFGAGSRLTVL.

This sequence joins TRBV5-1 and TRBJ2-7; the D gene is possibly TRBD1 (5 bases). This CDR3 is built from 14 residues. V lost 0 bases to trimming and J lost 1 base, with 8 bases between them. Germline CDR1 reads SGHRS; CDR2 reads YFSETQ. This CDR3 reads CASSLGSGSYEQYF. The CDR3 DNA reads TGCGCCAGCAGCTTGGGATCAGGGTCCTACGAGCAGTACTTC.

The rearrangement joins TRBV10-2 to TRBJ2-2; D is undetermined. This CDR3 region has 17 residues. CDR1 is WSHSY and CDR2 is SAAADI in the germline V gene. The V and J ends lost 6 bases and 6 bases respectively, with 23 bases between them. The CDR3 sequence: CASRTTERVSEPGELFF. CDR3 bases: TGCGCCAGCAGGACCACCGAACGGGTCTCAGAACCCGGGGAGCTGTTTTTT.

The chain couples TRBV11-3 to TRBJ1-2; 7 bases agree with TRBD1. The CDR3 extends over 13 amino acids. The germline gives CDR1 SGHNT, CDR2 YENEEA. V gave up 2 bases and J gave up 8 bases; unmatched junction bases: 5. The CDR3 reads CASSLRQGGGYTF. CDR3 nucleotide sequence: TGTGCCAGCAGCTTACGACAGGGCGGCGGCTACACCTTC.

The chain has TRBV19 and TRBJ2-7; D is tentatively TRBD1 or TRBD2 (5 bases each). CDR3 length equals 17 residues. Germline CDR1 reads LNHDA; CDR2 reads SQIVND (reference sequence). V gave up 3 bases and J gave up 4 bases, with 22 bases separating them. CDR3 loop: CASSIGVGTRGVYEQYF. The CDR3, as DNA: TGTGCCAGTAGTATCGGGGTAGGGACCCGGGGCGTTTACGAGCAGTACTTC.

The V gene is TRBV7-2, the J gene TRBJ1-1; TRBD1 matches 7 bases. The V gene end was trimmed by 4 bases and the J gene end by 3 bases; junction bases not matched to a gene: 8. Germline CDR1 and CDR2: SGHTA and FQGNSA. The CDR3 consists of 15 residues. The CDR3 DNA follows: TGTGCCAGCAGCTCCCCGGGACAGCAATACACTGAAGCTTTCTTT. Amino acid sequence: CASSSPGQQYTEAFF.

V gene TRBV2 combines with J gene TRBJ2-7; a possible D gene is TRBD2 (6 bases). The CDR3 is made up of 15 amino acids. Germline CDR1 reads SNHLY; CDR2 reads FYNNEI. V dropped 2 bases and J dropped 1 base, with 12 bases sitting between them. The chain's CDR3 is CASSEWETRSYEQYF. CDR3 DNA: TGTGCCAGCAGTGAATGGGAGACTAGGTCCTACGAGCAGTACTTC.

The rearrangement links TRBV30 to TRBJ2-7, with 13 bases that match TRBD2. V was pared by 4 bases and J by 3 bases, with 12 bases of the junction left unmatched. Germline V gene data show CDR1 as GTSNPN and CDR2 as SVGIG (reference sequence). The CDR3 consists of 17 residues. The DNA of the CDR3 is TGTGCCTGGAACCCGCGCCGGACTAGCGGGAGCTTCTACGAGCAGTACTTC. Translated, it gives CAWNPRRTSGSFYEQYF.